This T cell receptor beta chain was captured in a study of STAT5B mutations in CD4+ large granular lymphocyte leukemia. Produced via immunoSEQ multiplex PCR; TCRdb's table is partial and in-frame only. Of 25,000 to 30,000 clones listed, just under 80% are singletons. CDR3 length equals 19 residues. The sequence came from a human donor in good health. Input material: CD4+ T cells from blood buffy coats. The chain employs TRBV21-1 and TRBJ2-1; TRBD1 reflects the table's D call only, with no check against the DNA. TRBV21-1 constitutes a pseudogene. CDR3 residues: CASSKSDRAFLSSYNEQFF. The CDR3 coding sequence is TGTGCCAGCAGTAAGTCGGACAGGGCTTTCTTAAGCTCCTACAATGAGCAGTTCTTC.